This TCR beta chain originates from a study of a mutant IDH1 vaccine in newly diagnosed glioma. Study in general: Patients began vaccination 4-6 weeks after radiotherapy alone, or with temozolomide cycles. A 62.5% male, 37.5% female split and a mean age of about 40 years characterized treated patients. Prior therapy was radiotherapy, temozolomide, or both; most received both.

Repertoires were generated with immunoSEQ multiplex PCR, while TCRdb's copy carries only in-frame clones and drops some. The sample carries about 94,000 clones, 89% recorded once. Indicated time point: week 47, end of study. A 20-mer mutant IDH1 peptide at 300 ug was injected subcutaneously with topical imiquimod. Vaccinations, eight in total, occurred in weeks 1, 3, 5, 7, 11, 15, 19, 23. The length of the CDR3 is 17 residues. V lost 1 base and J lost 1, with 16 bases in between. CDR1 is KGHSH and CDR2 is LQKENI in the germline V gene. Regarding this clone: What it binds is not known.

The sample in question was PBMCs, obtained from a glioma patient whose treatment included an IDH1 peptide vaccine. The V gene is TRBV18, the J gene TRBJ1-1; the D gene is possibly TRBD1 (5 bases). This TCR was recovered from a woman aged 50 to 60 with glioma. The CDR3 protein is CASSPLIGQEENTEAFF. CDR3 DNA: TGTGCCAGCTCACCACTGATTGGACAAGAAGAGAACACTGAAGCTTTCTTT.